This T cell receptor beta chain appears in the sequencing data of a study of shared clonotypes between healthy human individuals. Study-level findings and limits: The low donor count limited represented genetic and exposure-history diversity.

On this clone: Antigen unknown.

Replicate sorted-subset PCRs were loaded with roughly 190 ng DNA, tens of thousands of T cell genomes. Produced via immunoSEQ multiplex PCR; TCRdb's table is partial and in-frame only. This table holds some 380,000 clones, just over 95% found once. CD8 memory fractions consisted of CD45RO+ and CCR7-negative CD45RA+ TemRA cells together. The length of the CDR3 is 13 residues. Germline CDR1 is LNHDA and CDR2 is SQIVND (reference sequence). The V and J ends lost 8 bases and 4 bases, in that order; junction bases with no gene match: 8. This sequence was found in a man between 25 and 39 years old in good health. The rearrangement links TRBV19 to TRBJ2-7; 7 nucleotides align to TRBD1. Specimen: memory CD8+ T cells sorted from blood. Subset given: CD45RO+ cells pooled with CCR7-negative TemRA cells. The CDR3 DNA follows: TGTGCCAGTTCGAAGGACAGGTCGTACGAGCAGTACTTC. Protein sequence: CASSKDRSYEQYF. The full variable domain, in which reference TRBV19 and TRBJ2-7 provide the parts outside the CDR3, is DGGITQSPKYLFRKEGQNVTLSCEQNLNHDAMYWYRQDPGQGLRLIYYSQIVNDFQKGDIAEGYSVSREKKESFPLTVTSAQKNPTAFYLCASSKDRSYEQYFGPGTRLTVT.